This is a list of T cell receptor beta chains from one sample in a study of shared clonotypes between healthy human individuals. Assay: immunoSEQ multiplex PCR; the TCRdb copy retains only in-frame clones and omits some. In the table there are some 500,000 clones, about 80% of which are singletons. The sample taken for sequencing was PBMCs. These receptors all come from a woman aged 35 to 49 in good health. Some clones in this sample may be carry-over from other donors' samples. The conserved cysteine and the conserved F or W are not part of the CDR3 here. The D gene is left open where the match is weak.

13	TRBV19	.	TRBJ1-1	ASSTQTGPYTEAF
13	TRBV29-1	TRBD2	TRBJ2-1	SVRSGTSGYNEQF
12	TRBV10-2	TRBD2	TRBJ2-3	ASSGLAGTDTQY
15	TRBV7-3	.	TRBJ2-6	ASSLGPAQAGANVLT
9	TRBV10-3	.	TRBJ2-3	AISVTDTQY
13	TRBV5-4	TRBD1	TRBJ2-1	ASTRDRGHYNEQF
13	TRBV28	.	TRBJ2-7	ASSRMGQHPYEQY
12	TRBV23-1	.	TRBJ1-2	ASSQHRPDYGYT
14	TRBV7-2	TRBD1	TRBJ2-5	ASSFQGTGRQETQY
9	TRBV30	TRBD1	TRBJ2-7	AWSPMDRMY
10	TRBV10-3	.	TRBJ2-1	AISDSRGEQF
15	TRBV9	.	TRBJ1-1	ASSVAVAGVGDTEAF
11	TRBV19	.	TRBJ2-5	ASSGGREVTQY
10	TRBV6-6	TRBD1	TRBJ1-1	ASSRDRFEAF
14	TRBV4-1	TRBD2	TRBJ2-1	ASSQVGLAVYNEQF
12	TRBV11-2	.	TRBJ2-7	ASSLNPISYEQY
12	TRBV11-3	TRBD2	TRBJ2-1	ASSLLAGAGEQF
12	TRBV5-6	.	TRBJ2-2	ASSPIQNTGELF
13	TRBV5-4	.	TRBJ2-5	ASSLSRVYQETQY
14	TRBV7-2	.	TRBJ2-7	ASSLISGGPFYEQY
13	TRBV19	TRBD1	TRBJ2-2	ASSIWRQGPGELF
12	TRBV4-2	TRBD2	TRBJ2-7	ASSQSAGVYEQY
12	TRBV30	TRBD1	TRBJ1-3	ACPDRVNGNTIY
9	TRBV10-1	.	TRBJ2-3	ASLVTDTQY
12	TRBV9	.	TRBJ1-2	ASSVTGSSYGYT
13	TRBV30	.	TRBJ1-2	AWSAYRPGNYGYT
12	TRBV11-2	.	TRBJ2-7	ASSLSPPFEEQY
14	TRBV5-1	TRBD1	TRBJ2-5	ASSSPGQGAGKTQY
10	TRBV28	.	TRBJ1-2	ASSWFNYGYT
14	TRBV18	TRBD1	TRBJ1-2	ASSPKKPDRGDGYT
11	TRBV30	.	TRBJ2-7	AWSVPEAYEQY
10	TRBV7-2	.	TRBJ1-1	ASSLWYEEAF
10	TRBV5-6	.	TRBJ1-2	ASSSGTYGYT
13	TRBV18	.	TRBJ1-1	ASSPRQLLNTEAF
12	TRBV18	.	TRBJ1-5	ASSPQPQGQPQH
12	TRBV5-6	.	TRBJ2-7	ASSLELASDEQY
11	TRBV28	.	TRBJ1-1	ASSLARETEAF
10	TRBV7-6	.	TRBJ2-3	ASSLWADTQY
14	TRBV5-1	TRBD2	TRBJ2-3	ASSFDSGRVTDTQY
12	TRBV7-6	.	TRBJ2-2	ASSLALNTGELF
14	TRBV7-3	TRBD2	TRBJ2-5	ASSPAGLAEQETQY
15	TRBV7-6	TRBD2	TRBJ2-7	ASSLDAVLAGASEQY
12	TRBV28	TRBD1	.	ASSPGQLKTELF
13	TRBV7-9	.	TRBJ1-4	ASSHQGIPNEKLF
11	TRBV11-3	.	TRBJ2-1	ASSAELVTEQF
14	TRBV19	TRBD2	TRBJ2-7	ASSIGLAGVGHEQY
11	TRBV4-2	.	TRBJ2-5	ASSQAGVETQY
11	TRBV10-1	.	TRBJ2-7	ASSGGLRGEQY
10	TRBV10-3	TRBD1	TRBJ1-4	AAGTAGEKLF
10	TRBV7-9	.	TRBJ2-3	ASTPGSDTQY